The rows below give T cell receptor beta chains drawn from one sample of a study of blood T cell repertoires in COVID-19. TCRdb's table, derived via immunoSEQ multiplex PCR, lists solely in-frame clones and lacks some. This table holds over 200,000 clones, roughly 76% found once. Sequenced: peripheral blood. The source of these receptors is a human donor in a cohort sampled during active COVID-19. Both conserved end residues are part of each CDR3. The D gene is left open where the match is weak. The size field is filled for only some rows; it gives once, few, many or a size class.

NA,TRBJ1-4,TRBV10-2,TRBD1,TGCGCCAGCAGGGGACAGGGGAATGAAAAACTGTTTTTT,CASRGQGNEKLFF
NA,TRBJ1-2,TRBV27,NA,TGTGCCAGCAGTTTATCGGCCGGAGCTAACTATGGCTACACCTTC,CASSLSAGANYGYTF
NA,TRBJ2-1,TRBV14,TRBD2,TGTGCCAGCAGCCAGGAGGCGGGAGGGGTCTACAATGAGCAGTTCTTC,CASSQEAGGVYNEQFF
NA,TRBJ2-5,TRBV7-2,NA,TGTGCCAGCAGCTTAGCGCGGGGCGTCGAGACCCAGTACTTC,CASSLARGVETQYF
once,TRBJ1-2,TRBV7-9,NA,TGTGCCAGCAGCTTAGTAGCATTTATCTATGGCTACACCTTC,CASSLVAFIYGYTF
NA,TRBJ1-6,TRBV27,TRBD1,TGTGCCAGCAGTGGGGACAGGGTATTCTATAATTCACCCCTCCACTTT,CASSGDRVFYNSPLHF
NA,TRBJ2-5,TRBV24-1,TRBD1,TGTGCCACCAGTGATCGTGGACAGGCAGAGACCCAGTACTTC,CATSDRGQAETQYF
NA,TRBJ2-7,TRBV15,TRBD2,TGTGCCACCAGTGTAGGCGGGAGGGCCTACGAGCAGTACTTC,CATSVGGRAYEQYF
few,TRBJ2-7,TRBV5-4,TRBD2,TGTGCCAGCAGCTTGGCGGGACTAGCGGGTGGCGAGCAGTACTTC,CASSLAGLAGGEQYF
NA,TRBJ1-2,TRBV6-6,NA,TGTGCCAGCAGTTACTCACAGGGATCAAACTATGGCTACACCTTC,CASSYSQGSNYGYTF
NA,TRBJ1-4,TRBV4-3,NA,TGCGCCAGCAGCCAAGATCTTGCAGGGCCCACTAATGAAAAACTGTTTTTT,CASSQDLAGPTNEKLFF
NA,TRBJ1-2,TRBV5-8,TRBD1,TGTGCCAGCAGCCCCTGGATTGGGGCAGGGGGCAACTATGGCTACACCTTC,CASSPWIGAGGNYGYTF
NA,TRBJ2-1,TRBV3-1/TRBV3-2,NA,TGTGCCAGCACCCAACGCTGCCCGAGCTCCTACAATGAGCAGTTCTTC,CASTQRCPSSYNEQFF
NA,TRBJ2-1,TRBV6-5,NA,TGTGCCAGCAGTTACGGGGGCGGGCTAGTGTATGGTGAGCAGTTCTTC,CASSYGGGLVYGEQFF
once,TRBJ2-7,TRBV14,TRBD1,TGTGCCAGCAGCCAAGCCGGGACAGGGGGCTACGAGCAGTACTTC,CASSQAGTGGYEQYF